One sample yielded the 12 T cell receptor beta chains listed below, sequenced in a study of tumor-infiltrating lymphocytes in primary liver carcinoma. The approximately 20-31 mg bulk tissue piece was not sorted before simultaneous RNA and DNA extraction. Production of TCR beta cDNA used around 0.45 ug total RNA together with a constant-region primer. TCR beta libraries came from three nested multiplex PCR rounds using slightly modified ARM-PCR. The first two PCR rounds, roughly 11 cycles each, used TRBV1-TRBV30 forward primers and a C-beta reverse primer. From the multiplex PCR reads, TCRdb called clonotypes with MiXCR, one entry per CDR3 protein. The top ten hold approximately 9.9% of the sample, which has 120,000 or so distinct CDR3 sequences, roughly three fifths seen once. The sequenced sample consisted of liver tumor tissue from sampling region 1. Regarding subset: tumor region T1, superior pole. The receptors derive from a woman aged 55-75 years with primary liver carcinoma and hepatitis B virus infection.

This clonotype occurred a few times. A read error may explain this, as a much larger clone is one base away. The conserved phenylalanine or tryptophan is not found at the CDR3 terminus, so this likely reflects a read error. This chain uses TRBV6-5 with TRBJ2-7, with D unclear. The V gene lost 6 bases and the J gene lost 0 bases, with 3 bases spanning the gap. This CDR3 comprises 11 residues. Germline V gene data show CDR1 as MNHEY and CDR2 as SVGAGI. The CDR3 protein is CASRSSYEQYL. The CDR3 DNA sequence: TGTGCCAGCAGGTCCTCCTACGAGCAGTACCTC.

This clonotype was counted once. The chain joins TRBV11-2 to TRBJ2-3; D possibly corresponds to TRBD1 (5 bases). TRBJ1-5 matches the DNA end more closely, so the J call is doubtful. In germline, CDR1 is SGHAT, CDR2 FQNNGV. This CDR3 is built from 11 residues. CDR3 protein: CASSKTDTQHF. DNA of the CDR3: TGTGCCAGCAGCAAGACAGATACGCAGCATTTT.

This clonotype was found many times. The chain carries TRBV29-1 and TRBJ1-3; no firm D call. The CDR3 covers 15 residues. The V gene's germline CDR1 is SQVTM and CDR2 ANQGSEA. Trimming shortened V by 3 bases and J by 1 base, and 13 bases separated the two germline ends. The CDR3 spells CSVESIGRSGNTIYF. The DNA of the CDR3 is TGCAGCGTTGAGTCAATCGGGAGGTCTGGAAACACCATATATTTT.

This clonotype was recorded at least ten times. This clone may be a read error of a much larger clone one base away. The chain has TRBV11-1 and TRBJ2-1; 7 nucleotides line up with TRBD2. The CDR3 consists of 14 residues. CDR1 and CDR2 (germline): SGHAT, FQDESV (reference sequence). This CDR3 is CASSLSAGANEQVF. CDR3 sequence (DNA): TGTGCCAGCAGCCTATCGGCGGGAGCGAATGAGCAGGTCTTC.

This clonotype showed up many times. V and J are TRBV28 and TRBJ1-5; D perhaps matches TRBD1 (5 bases). V dropped 4 bases and J dropped 15 bases, with 16 bases sitting between them. Germline V gene lookup returns CDR1 MDHEN and CDR2 SYDVKM. The CDR3 is 12 residues long. DNA for the CDR3: TGTGCCAGCAGTTCCACGGGACCCATCTGGCATTTT. Protein: CASSSTGPIWHF. Full variable domain (outside the CDR3, taken from reference TRBV28 and TRBJ1-5): DVKVTQSSRYLVKRTGEKVFLECVQDMDHENMFWYRQDPGLGLRLIYFSYDVKMKEKGDIPEGYSVSREKKERFSLILESASTNQTSMYLCASSSTGPIWHFGDGTRLSIL.

Comments on this clonotype: This may arise from a read error, as a much more abundant clone is one base away. Since no conserved phenylalanine or tryptophan closes the CDR3, a read error is the likely cause. The chain recombines TRBV29-1 with TRBJ1-5; no definite D call. The CDR3 consists of 13 residues. V was trimmed by 4 bases and J by 1 base, leaving 8 bases between them. The germline V gene has CDR1 SQVTM and CDR2 ANQGSEA. This CDR3 is CSVVFQSNQPQHS. As DNA, the CDR3 is TGCAGCGTTGTCTTCCAAAGCAATCAGCCCCAGCATTCT.

The chain couples TRBV11-3 to TRBJ2-1, with 10 bases fitting TRBD2. Trimming removed 1 base from V and 9 bases from J; junction bases left unmatched: 6. Germline assignment: CDR1 SGHNT and CDR2 YENEEA. CDR3 length: 15 residues. As DNA, the CDR3 is TGTGCCAGCAGCTTAGTAACTAGCGGGAAACCTGAGCAGTTCTTC. Amino acids: CASSLVTSGKPEQFF.

The chain uses TRBV5-1 and TRBJ2-1; TRBD2 is a possible D gene (5 bases). CDR1 is SGHRS and CDR2 is YFSETQ in the germline V gene. The CDR3 runs 15 residues. The V and J ends lost 1 base and 7 bases respectively, with 15 bases between them. Written as DNA, the CDR3 is TGCGCCAGCAGCTTGCAGCTAGCCCTGAGGAATGAGCAGTTCTTC. Its protein product is CASSLQLALRNEQFF.

About this clonotype itself: This may come from a read error, since a much larger clone is one base off. V usage is TRBV6-1 and J usage is TRBJ1-5; possibly TRBD1 for D (5 bases). The V gene's germline CDR1 is MNHNS and CDR2 SASEGT. This CDR3 spans 15 amino acids. DNA of the CDR3: TGTGCCAGCAGTGCTGCCGGCTGGGGCAATCAGCGCCAGCATTTT. It yields the protein CASSAAGWGNQRQHF.

This clonotype was recorded only once. The junction and the germline gene differ at one end; a read error may be behind it. The chain carries TRBV4-2 and TRBJ2-2; a weak D match, TRBD2 (5 bases). The germline gives CDR1 LGHNA, CDR2 YNFKEQ. The CDR3 is 17 amino acids. CDR3 bases: TGTGCCAGCAGCCGAGTAGACATGGGATTTCCGACCGGGGAGCTGTTATTT. Its translation is CASSRVDMGFPTGELLF.

This sequence joins TRBV6-1 and TRBJ2-7, with D perhaps matching TRBD2 (5 bases). The germline V gene has CDR1 MNHNS and CDR2 SASEGT. V gave up 0 bases and J gave up 3 bases, with 12 bases separating them. This CDR3 is 15 amino acids long. The CDR3 DNA is TGTGCCAGCAGTGAAGCAGAGGGTTTAGGCTACGAGCAGTACTTC. As protein: CASSEAEGLGYEQYF.

In its sample, this clonotype was seen many times. The V call is TRBV6-6, the J call TRBJ2-7; 10 bases fit TRBD1. From germline, CDR1 is MNHNY and CDR2 SVGAGI (reference sequence). The CDR3 is 15 residues long. After removal of 0 bases from V and 3 bases from J, the junction contained 2 bases not matched to a gene. The CDR3 region has the DNA TGTGCCAGCAGTTACTCAGGGACAGGGGACTACGAGCAGTACTTC. Its protein is CASSYSGTGDYEQYF.